This TCR beta chain was retrieved from a study of cytomegalovirus exposure and HLA in healthy donors. The overall study: A previous analysis identified 90 million to 140 million unique TCR beta sequences derived from about 180 million T cells.

The CDR3 runs to 17 residues. V lost 4 bases, J lost 3 bases, and 19 bases lay in between. PCR involved 60 Vbeta and 13 Jbeta primers. Produced via immunoSEQ multiplex PCR; TCRdb's table is partial and in-frame only. Of about 200,000 clones listed, around 77% are singletons. For this clone: What it binds is unknown.

Whole-study results and caveats: Previous analysis showed most TCR beta V segments were productive about 87% or about 30% of the time.

Sequencing was carried out using PBMCs. The chain combines TRBV5-3 with TRBJ2-2, with D possibly being TRBD2 (6 bases). TRBV5-3 is an ORF for which the function is uncertain. The TCR originated in a woman in her thirties in good health and CMV-seronegative. CDR3: CARSVADYPGDTGELFF. As DNA, the CDR3 is TGTGCCAGAAGCGTCGCTGACTACCCGGGAGACACCGGGGAGCTGTTTTTT.